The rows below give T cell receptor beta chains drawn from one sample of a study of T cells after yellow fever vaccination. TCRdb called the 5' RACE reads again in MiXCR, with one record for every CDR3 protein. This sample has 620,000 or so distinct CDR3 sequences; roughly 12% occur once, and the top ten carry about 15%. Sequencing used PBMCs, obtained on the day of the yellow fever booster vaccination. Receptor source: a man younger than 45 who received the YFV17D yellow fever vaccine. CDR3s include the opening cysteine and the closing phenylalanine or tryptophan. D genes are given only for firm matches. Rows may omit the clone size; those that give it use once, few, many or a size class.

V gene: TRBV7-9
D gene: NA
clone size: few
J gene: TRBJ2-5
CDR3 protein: CASSLGGGRQETQYF
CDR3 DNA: TGTGCCAGCAGCTTAGGAGGGGGTCGGCAAGAGACCCAGTACTTC

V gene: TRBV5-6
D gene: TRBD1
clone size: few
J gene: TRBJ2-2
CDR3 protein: CASSRRGTGATTGELFF
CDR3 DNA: TGTGCCAGCAGTAGGCGCGGGACAGGGGCTACCACCGGGGAGCTGTTTTTT

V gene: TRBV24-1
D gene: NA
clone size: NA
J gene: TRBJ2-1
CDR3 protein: CAPPGPDEQFF
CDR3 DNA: TGTGCCCCGCCCGGGCCGGATGAGCAGTTCTTC

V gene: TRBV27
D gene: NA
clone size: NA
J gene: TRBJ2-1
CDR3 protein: CASSLTDWENKQFF
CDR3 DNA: TGTGCCAGCAGTTTAACCGACTGGGAAAATAAGCAGTTCTTC

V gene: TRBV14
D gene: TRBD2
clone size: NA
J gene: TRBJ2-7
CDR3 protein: CASSPGTSGTAHKQYF
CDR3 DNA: TGTGCCAGCAGCCCCGGGACTAGCGGGACTGCCCACAAGCAGTACTTC

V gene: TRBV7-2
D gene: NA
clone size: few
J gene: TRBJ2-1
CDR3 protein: CASSLDRVVNEQFF
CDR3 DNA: TGTGCCAGCAGCTTAGACAGGGTCGTCAATGAGCAGTTCTTC

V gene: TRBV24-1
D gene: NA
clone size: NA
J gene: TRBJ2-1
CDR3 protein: CATSDFGSRGNEQFF
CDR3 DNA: TGTGCCACCAGTGATTTCGGGTCAAGGGGCAATGAGCAGTTCTTC

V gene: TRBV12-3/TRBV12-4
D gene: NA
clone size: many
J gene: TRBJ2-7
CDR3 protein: CASSLGGEQYF
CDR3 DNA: TGTGCCAGCAGTCTCGGTGGGGAGCAGTACTTC

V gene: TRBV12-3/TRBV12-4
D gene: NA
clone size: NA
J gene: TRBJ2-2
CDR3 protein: CASTRTGVNTGELFF
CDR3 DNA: TGTGCCAGCACCCGCACCGGAGTTAACACCGGGGAGCTGTTTTTT

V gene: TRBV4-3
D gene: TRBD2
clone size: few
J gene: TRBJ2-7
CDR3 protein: CASSQGTTGGPSYEQYF
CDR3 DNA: TGCGCCAGCAGCCAAGGGACCACGGGAGGGCCCTCCTACGAGCAGTACTTC

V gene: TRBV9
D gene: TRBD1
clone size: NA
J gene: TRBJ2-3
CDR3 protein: CASSSTGGWGITQYF
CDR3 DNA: TGTGCCAGCAGCTCTACAGGGGGTTGGGGAATTACGCAGTATTTT

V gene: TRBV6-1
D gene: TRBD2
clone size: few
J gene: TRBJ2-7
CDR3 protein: CASSPRTSGPSYEQYF
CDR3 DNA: TGTGCCAGCAGTCCCCGAACTAGCGGACCTTCTTACGAGCAGTACTTC

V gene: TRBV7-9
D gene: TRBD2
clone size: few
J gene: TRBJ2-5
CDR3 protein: CASTSGRGEETQYF
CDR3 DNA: TGTGCCAGCACGTCCGGTCGGGGGGAAGAGACCCAGTACTTC

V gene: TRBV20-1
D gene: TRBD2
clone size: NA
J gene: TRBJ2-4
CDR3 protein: CSGDGRTKNIQYF
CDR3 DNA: TGCAGCGGGGACGGGAGGACCAAAAACATTCAGTACTTC

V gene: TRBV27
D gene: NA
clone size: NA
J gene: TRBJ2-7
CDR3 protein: CASSFDPRSYEQYF
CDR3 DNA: TGTGCCAGCAGTTTTGATCCTAGGTCCTACGAGCAGTACTTC

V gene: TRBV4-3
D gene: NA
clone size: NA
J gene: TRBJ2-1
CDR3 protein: CASSQDLTGGNEQFF
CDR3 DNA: TGCGCCAGCAGCCAAGATTTAACCGGCGGGAATGAGCAGTTCTTC

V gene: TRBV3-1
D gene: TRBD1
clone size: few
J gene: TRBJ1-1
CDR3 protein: CASSPARNRGPDTEAFF
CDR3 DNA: TGTGCCAGCAGCCCCGCGAGGAACAGGGGGCCGGACACTGAAGCTTTCTTT

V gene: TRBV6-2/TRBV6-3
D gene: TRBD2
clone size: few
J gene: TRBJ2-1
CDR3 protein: CASSLAGVFYEQFF
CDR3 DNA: TGTGCCAGCAGCTTAGCGGGAGTCTTCTATGAGCAGTTCTTC

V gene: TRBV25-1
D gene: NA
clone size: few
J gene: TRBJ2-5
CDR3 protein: CASSSPRTDQETQYF
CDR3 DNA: TGTGCCAGCAGTAGCCCCAGGACAGACCAAGAGACCCAGTACTTC

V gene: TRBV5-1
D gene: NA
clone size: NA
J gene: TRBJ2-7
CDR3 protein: CASSHPGVYEQYF
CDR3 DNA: TGCGCCAGCAGCCACCCAGGGGTTTACGAGCAGTACTTC

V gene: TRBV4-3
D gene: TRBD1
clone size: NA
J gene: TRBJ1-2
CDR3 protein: CASSQDPGKGADYGYTF
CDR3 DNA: TGCGCCAGCAGCCAAGATCCGGGCAAGGGGGCTGACTATGGCTACACCTTC

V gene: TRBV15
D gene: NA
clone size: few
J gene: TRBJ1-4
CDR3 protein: CATSRNNEKLFF
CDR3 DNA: TGTGCCACCAGCAGAAATAATGAAAAACTGTTTTTT

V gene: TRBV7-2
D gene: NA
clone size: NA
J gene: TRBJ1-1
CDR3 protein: CASSLNRAVEAFF
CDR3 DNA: TGTGCCAGCAGCTTAAACAGGGCGGTTGAAGCTTTCTTT

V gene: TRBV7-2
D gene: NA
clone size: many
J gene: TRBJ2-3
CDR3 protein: CASSLLQAITQYF
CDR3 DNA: TGTGCCAGCAGCTTACTCCAAGCGATTACGCAGTATTTT

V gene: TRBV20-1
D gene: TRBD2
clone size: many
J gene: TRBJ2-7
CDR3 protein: CSARVAGVYEQYF
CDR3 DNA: TGCAGTGCTAGAGTTGCGGGAGTCTACGAGCAGTACTTC

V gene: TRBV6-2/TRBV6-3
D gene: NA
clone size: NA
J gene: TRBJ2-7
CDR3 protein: CASSYQVAAYEQYF
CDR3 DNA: TGTGCCAGCAGTTACCAGGTGGCAGCCTACGAGCAGTACTTC

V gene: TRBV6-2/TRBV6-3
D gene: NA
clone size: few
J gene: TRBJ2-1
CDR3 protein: CASRTNERHNEQFF
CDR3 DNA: TGTGCCAGCAGAACTAATGAGAGACACAATGAGCAGTTCTTC

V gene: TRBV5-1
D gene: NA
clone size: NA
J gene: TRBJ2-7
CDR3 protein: CASSLGLVEEQYF
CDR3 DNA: TGCGCCAGCAGCTTGGGTCTGGTCGAAGAGCAGTACTTC

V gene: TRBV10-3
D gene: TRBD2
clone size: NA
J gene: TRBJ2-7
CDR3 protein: CAISAPEAGVYEQYF
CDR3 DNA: TGTGCCATCAGTGCACCCGAAGCGGGAGTCTACGAGCAGTACTTC

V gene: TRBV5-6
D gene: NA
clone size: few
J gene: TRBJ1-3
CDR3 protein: CASSTRGGACGNTIYF
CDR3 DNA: TGTGCCAGCAGCACCCGAGGGGGGGCGTGTGGAAACACCATATATTTT

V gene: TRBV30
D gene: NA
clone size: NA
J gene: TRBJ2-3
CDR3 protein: CAWSVGYTQNF
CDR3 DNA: TGTGCCTGGAGTGTAGGATATACGCAGAATTTT

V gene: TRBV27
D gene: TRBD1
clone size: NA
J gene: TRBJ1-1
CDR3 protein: CASSYDRVVGTEAFF
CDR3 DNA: TGTGCCAGCAGTTACGACAGGGTAGTAGGAACTGAAGCTTTCTTT

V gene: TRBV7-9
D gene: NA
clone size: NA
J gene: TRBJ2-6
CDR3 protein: CASSPPTGTGANVLTF
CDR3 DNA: TGTGCCAGCAGCCCACCTACAGGGACTGGGGCCAACGTCCTGACTTTC

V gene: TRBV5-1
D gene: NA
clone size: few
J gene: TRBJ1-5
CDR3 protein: CASSPDGHSNQPQHF
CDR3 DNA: TGCGCCAGCAGCCCGGACGGTCATAGCAATCAGCCCCAGCATTTT

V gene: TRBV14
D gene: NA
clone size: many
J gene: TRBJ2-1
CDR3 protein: CASSRYNEQFF
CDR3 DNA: TGTGCCAGCAGCCGGTACAATGAGCAGTTCTTC

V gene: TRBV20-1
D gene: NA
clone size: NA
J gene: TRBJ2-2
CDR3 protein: CSAPGTGNTGELFF
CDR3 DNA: TGCAGTGCTCCCGGGACGGGGAACACCGGGGAGCTGTTTTTT

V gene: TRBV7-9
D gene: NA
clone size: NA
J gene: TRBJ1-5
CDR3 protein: CASRYQGGPQHF
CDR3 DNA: TGTGCCAGCAGATACCAAGGTGGGCCCCAGCATTTT

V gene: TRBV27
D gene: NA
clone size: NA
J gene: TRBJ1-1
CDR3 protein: CASSLIAANTEAFF
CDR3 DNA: TGTGCCAGCAGTTTAATTGCGGCGAACACTGAAGCTTTCTTT

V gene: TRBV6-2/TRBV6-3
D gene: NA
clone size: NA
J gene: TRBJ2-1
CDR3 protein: CASSYSEEQFF
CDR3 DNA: TGTGCCAGCAGTTACTCGGAGGAGCAGTTCTTC

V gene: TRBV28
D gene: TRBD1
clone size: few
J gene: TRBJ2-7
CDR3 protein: CASKREGANEQYF
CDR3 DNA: TGTGCCAGTAAACGTGAGGGGGCGAACGAGCAGTACTTC

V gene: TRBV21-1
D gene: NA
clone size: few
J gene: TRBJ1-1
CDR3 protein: CASSKGLDGAFF
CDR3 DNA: TGTGCCAGCAGCAAAGGTTTGGATGGAGCTTTCTTT

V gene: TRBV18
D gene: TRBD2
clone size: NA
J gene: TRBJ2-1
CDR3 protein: CASSPSPSGTYNEQFF
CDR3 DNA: TGTGCCAGCTCACCCTCCCCTAGCGGGACCTACAATGAGCAGTTCTTC

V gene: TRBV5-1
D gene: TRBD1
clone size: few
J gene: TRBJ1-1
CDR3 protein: CASSARGGTEAFF
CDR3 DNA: TGCGCCAGCAGCGCCAGGGGGGGCACTGAAGCTTTCTTT

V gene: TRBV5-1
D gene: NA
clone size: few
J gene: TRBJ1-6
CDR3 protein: CASSQGGNSPLHF
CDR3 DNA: TGCGCCAGCAGCCAAGGGGGAAATTCACCCCTCCACTTT

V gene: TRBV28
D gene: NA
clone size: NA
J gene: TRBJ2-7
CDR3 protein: CASSSGGPGEQYF
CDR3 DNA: TGTGCCAGCAGTTCCGGAGGGCCGGGCGAGCAGTACTTC

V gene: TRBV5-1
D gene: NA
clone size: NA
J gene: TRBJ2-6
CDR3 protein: CASRSLLGPPSGANVLTF
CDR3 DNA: TGCGCCAGCAGAAGTCTCTTGGGCCCCCCCTCTGGGGCCAACGTCCTGACTTTC

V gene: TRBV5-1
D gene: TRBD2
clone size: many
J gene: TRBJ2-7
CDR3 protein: CASSLAGTSGRIVYEQYF
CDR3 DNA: TGCGCCAGCAGCTTGGCCGGGACTAGCGGGAGGATTGTCTACGAGCAGTACTTC

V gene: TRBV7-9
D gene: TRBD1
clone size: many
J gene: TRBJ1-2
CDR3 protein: CASSFDRGGGYTF
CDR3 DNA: TGTGCCAGCAGCTTCGACAGGGGAGGTGGCTACACCTTC

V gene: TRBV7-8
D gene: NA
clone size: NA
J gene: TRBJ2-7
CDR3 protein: CASSPSVLRPYEQYF
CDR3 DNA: TGTGCCAGCAGCCCTAGCGTTCTACGCCCCTACGAGCAGTACTTC

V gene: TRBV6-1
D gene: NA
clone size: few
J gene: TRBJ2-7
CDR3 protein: CASRPVGPLPREQYF
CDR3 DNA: TGTGCCAGCAGACCCGTAGGGCCTCTTCCTCGCGAGCAGTACTTC

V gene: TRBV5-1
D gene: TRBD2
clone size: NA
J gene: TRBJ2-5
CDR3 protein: CASSLGLAGAVRETQYF
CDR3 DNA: TGCGCCAGCAGCCTCGGACTAGCGGGGGCTGTTCGGGAGACCCAGTACTTC